The 14 T cell receptor beta chains below were found in one sample sequenced in a study of shared clonotypes between healthy human individuals. Here immunoSEQ multiplex PCR was the method, and the copy in TCRdb shows in-frame clones only, minus some. The repertoire holds 2 million to 2.5 million clones, over 85% seen once, with under 0.45% in the top ten. Sequencing was done on a sample of naive CD4+ T cells from PBMCs. Subset given: CD45RA+ positively selected. The receptor source for this set is a man aged 18 to 29 in good health. Some clones in this sample may be carry-over from other donors' samples.

This clone was observed once. The genes are TRBV28 and TRBJ2-3; TRBD1 matches 7 bases. Germline V lookup: CDR1 MDHEN, CDR2 SYDVKM. CDR3 length equals 16 residues. J was trimmed by 2 bases and V by 5 bases; bases with no gene match: 10. The CDR3 DNA sequence: TGTGCCAGCAGTCCCACGGGACAGTTTCCCACAGATACGCAGTATTTT. The encoded protein is CASSPTGQFPTDTQYF.

The chain has TRBV28 and TRBJ1-1; 7 bases agree with TRBD1. Per the germline V gene, CDR1 is MDHEN and CDR2 is SYDVKM. The V segment lost 11 bases and the J segment 4 bases; nucleotides outside the gene matches: 7. CDR3 length equals 12 residues. The CDR3 is CAAQGWATEAFF. In DNA form, the CDR3 reads TGTGCCGCACAGGGGTGGGCCACTGAAGCTTTCTTT.

The J gene is TRBJ1-1, the V gene TRBV11-2; D ambiguous. In germline, CDR1 is SGHAT, CDR2 FQNNGV. This CDR3 spans 13 amino acids. The V gene lost 0 bases and the J gene lost 4 bases, with 6 bases spanning the gap. CDR3 protein: CASSLDGGTEAFF. CDR3 in DNA: TGTGCCAGCAGCTTAGATGGCGGCACTGAAGCTTTCTTT.

The chain combines TRBV6-1 with TRBJ1-2; D perhaps matches TRBD1 (5 bases). Germline V gene sequence: CDR1 MNHNS, CDR2 SASEGT. V lost 2 bases and J 4 bases, leaving 11 bases between the germline ends. The CDR3 spans 14 residues. The CDR3 nucleotides read TGTGCCAGCAGTGAAAGGGCAGGGCTCTATGGCTACACCTTC. This codes for CASSERAGLYGYTF.

The V call is TRBV28, the J call TRBJ2-1; possibly TRBD1 or TRBD2 for D (6 bases each). This CDR3 region has 16 residues. V was cut by 5 bases and J by 5 bases, with 19 bases left in between. Germline CDR1 is MDHEN and CDR2 is SYDVKM. The CDR3 bases are TGTGCCAGCAGTCCAGGAGGGGGACTTATCAACAATGAGCAGTTCTTC. Protein product: CASSPGGGLINNEQFF.

This chain connects TRBV5-1 to TRBJ2-5; the match to TRBD1 covers 9 bases. CDR3 length equals 14 residues. The ends lost 4 bases at V and 5 bases at J; junction bases unmatched: 6. Germline V gives CDR1 SGHRS, CDR2 YFSETQ. CDR3 bases: TGCGCCAGCAGCACGGGACAGGGAGGGGAGACCCAGTACTTC. This gives the protein CASSTGQGGETQYF.

On this clone itself: A junction end diverges from the germline sequence, so it may reflect a read error. The chain has TRBV5-1 and TRBJ1-1; unclear D gene. The germline V gene encodes CDR1 SGHRS and CDR2 YFSETQ. CDR3 length equals 13 residues. The CDR3 DNA reads as TGCGCCAGCAGCCAGCAAACGAACAGTGAAGCTTTCTTT. Amino acids: CASSQQTNSEAFF.

This clone came up once. The chain combines TRBV7-3 with TRBJ2-7; D not resolved. V shed 1 base and J shed 5 bases, with 12 bases lying between them. Germline CDR1 SGHTA, CDR2 FQGTGA. The CDR3 spans 14 residues. In DNA form, the CDR3 reads TGTGCCAGCAGCTTAAGTTTGAGTAGTAACGAGCAGTACTTC. It codes for CASSLSLSSNEQYF.

Details on this clone: The same CDR3 can be traced to other DNA sequences in this sample. This chain uses TRBV9 with TRBJ2-1; 15 bases agree with TRBD2. This CDR3 comprises 15 residues. J was trimmed by 8 bases and V by 3 bases; bases with no gene match: 3. Germline loops: CDR1 SGDLS, CDR2 YYNGEE. CDR3 coding DNA: TGTGCCAGCAGCGAGGGACTAGCGGGAGGATATGAGCAGTTCTTC. It is translated as CASSEGLAGGYEQFF.

This chain uses TRBV9 with TRBJ1-2, with TRBD1 identical over 8 bases. The trim removed 2 bases at V and 10 bases at J, leaving 10 bases unmatched. Germline V lookup: CDR1 SGDLS, CDR2 YYNGEE. The CDR3 runs to 14 residues. CDR3 sequence reads: CASSVGQGIRDYTF. In DNA form, the CDR3 reads TGTGCCAGCAGCGTCGGACAGGGAATCCGAGACTACACCTTC.

The chain links TRBV28 to TRBJ2-7; D is possibly TRBD1 (6 bases). Trimming pared 5 bases from V and 8 bases from J, leaving 22 bases between. Germline CDR1 is MDHEN and CDR2 is SYDVKM. The CDR3 covers 15 residues. CDR3 bases: TGTGCCAGCAGTCCACGCCACAGGGCTACCTTCAAGCAGTACTTC. Translating gives CASSPRHRATFKQYF.

The rearrangement uses TRBV29-1 and TRBJ2-5, with unresolved D. The length of the CDR3 is 13 residues. Germline CDR1 and CDR2: SQVTM and ANQGSEA. With 7 bases removed from V and 5 bases from J, the gap between germline ends came to 17 bases. The CDR3 region is CSAKGRLGETQYF. CDR3 nucleotides: TGCAGCGCCAAAGGACGCCTGGGGGAGACCCAGTACTTC.

This rearrangement joins TRBV6-1 to TRBJ1-2; no definite D call. CDR3 length equals 14 residues. V was pared by 2 bases and J by 7 bases, with 14 bases between. The germline CDR1 and CDR2 sequences are MNHNS and SASEGT. CDR3 sequence reads: CASSEINEGIGYTF. CDR3 DNA sequence: TGTGCCAGCAGTGAAATTAACGAGGGAATTGGCTACACCTTC.

The gene calls are TRBV7-9 and TRBJ1-3, with unresolved D. The germline V gene has CDR1 SEHNR and CDR2 FQNEAQ (reference sequence). The CDR3 spans 14 residues. V gave up 8 bases and J gave up 7 bases, with 18 bases separating them. CDR3 sequence: CASGGPGIRNTIYF. The CDR3, as DNA: TGTGCCAGCGGCGGTCCGGGTATCAGGAACACCATATATTTT.